Presented here are 12 T cell receptor beta chains from one specimen sequenced in a study of graft-versus-host responses after intestinal transplantation (dated by TCRdb to the early 2020s). These receptors are not linked to any known antigen. The library was obtained by the immunoSEQ multiplex PCR assay. Sourced from immuneACCESS, this table was stored by TCRdb with only in-frame sequences that have V and J called. A share of the clones is absent; for the studies checked, an unresolved V gene accounts for under half, and the remainder has no known explanation. The sample table contains about 120,000 clones; only one count was recorded for about 93% of them. The leading ten clones occupy about 0.11% of the sample. The sample's time point label, in plain terms: cells obtained before transplantation from donor or recipient. Here the sequenced sample was unstimulated CD4+ T cells sorted from spleen or lymph node cells, taken before intestinal transplant. The origin of the receptors is a human donor who received an intestinal transplant.

This chain connects TRBV25-1 to TRBJ1-2, with D tentatively TRBD1 (5 bases). CDR3 length equals 14 residues. The V and J ends lost 3 bases and 4 bases respectively, with 12 bases between them. Germline loops: CDR1 MGHDK, CDR2 SYGVNS. The CDR3 coding sequence is TGTGCCAGCAGTGAGGCAGGGATTTCCTATGGCTACACCTTC. Its translation is CASSEAGISYGYTF.

The genes are TRBV2 and TRBJ1-3, with no clear D. In germline, CDR1 is SNHLY, CDR2 FYNNEI. V was clipped by 7 bases and J by 3 bases, with 16 bases between them. The CDR3 has 15 amino acids. The CDR3 protein is CASTSDSLGGNTIYF. CDR3 coding DNA: TGTGCCAGCACCTCGGACTCGTTGGGTGGAAACACCATATATTTT. The full variable domain, its missing parts supplied by reference TRBV2 and TRBJ1-3, is EPEVTQTPSHQVTQMGQEVILRCVPISNHLYFYWYRQILGQKVEFLVSFYNNEISEKSEIFDDQFSVERPDGSNFTLKIRSTKLEDSAMYFCASTSDSLGGNTIYFGEGSWLTVV.

This clone was counted a single time. The V call is TRBV2, the J call TRBJ2-1, with TRBD2 identical over 7 bases. The CDR3 sequence is 16 residues long. The J segment lost 14 bases and the V segment lost 0 bases, leaving 16 bases of the junction unmatched. CDR1 is SNHLY and CDR2 is FYNNEI in the germline V gene. The CDR3 DNA is TGTGCCAGCAGTGAAGCTTTGGGGAGGGCTAGCGGTAAAAAGTTCTTC. It codes for CASSEALGRASGKKFF.

CDR3 bases: TGTGCCAGCAGAGGGGCCGGACGGTCTTTTTATGGCTACACCTTC. Protein product: CASRGAGRSFYGYTF. The genes are TRBV6-1 and TRBJ1-2, with D possibly TRBD1 on 5 matching bases. V was pared by 6 bases and J by 5 bases, with 19 bases between. Germline CDR1 reads MNHNS; CDR2 reads SASEGT. The CDR3 is made up of 15 amino acids.

The rearrangement links TRBV6-5 to TRBJ1-1; D uncertain. The CDR3 runs to 14 residues. The germline CDR1 and CDR2 sequences are MNHEY and SVGAGI. The V gene lost 2 bases and the J gene lost 4 bases, with 11 bases spanning the gap. The CDR3, as DNA: TGTGCCAGCAGTTACAGGGTTGGGAGCACTGAAGCTTTCTTT. Amino acid sequence: CASSYRVGSTEAFF.

The J gene is TRBJ2-1, the V gene TRBV5-8; unclear D gene. Germline V CDR1 and CDR2: SGHTS, YDEGEE. V was pared by 7 bases and J by 4 bases, with 12 bases between. This CDR3 comprises 13 residues. CDR3 nucleotides: TGTGCCAGCCTTGACACCCGATACAATGAGCAGTTCTTC. The encoded protein is CASLDTRYNEQFF.

The chain links TRBV7-2 to TRBJ2-1; TRBD2 matches at 11 bases. Germline lookup yields CDR1 SGHTA and CDR2 FQGNSA. J lost 5 bases, V lost 2 bases, and 8 bases had no gene match. The CDR3 sequence is 17 residues long. CDR3 sequence (DNA): TGTGCCAGCAGCTTAACCTCCGGGACTAGCGGTAACAATGAGCAGTTCTTC. Protein product: CASSLTSGTSGNNEQFF.

V is TRBV4-1 and J is TRBJ2-2; no firm D call. The CDR3 covers 15 residues. Germline CDR1 and CDR2: MGHRA and YSYEKL. Trimming removed 1 base from V and 6 bases from J, with 12 bases in between. CDR3 sequence (DNA): TGCGCCAGCAGCCAAGGAAGGATTAACGCCGGGGAGCTGTTTTTT. Its translation: CASSQGRINAGELFF.

The chain couples TRBV28 to TRBJ2-1, with unresolved D. The V and J ends lost 5 bases and 2 bases respectively, with 4 bases between them. This CDR3 has 12 amino acids. Germline-derived CDR1 and CDR2 are MDHEN and SYDVKM. CDR3 sequence: CASSLTYNEQFF. In DNA form, the CDR3 reads TGTGCCAGCAGTCTCACCTACAATGAGCAGTTCTTC.

The chain uses TRBV7-3 and TRBJ2-1; D may be TRBD1 or TRBD2 (5 bases each). CDR1 SGHTA and CDR2 FQGTGA come from the germline V gene. CDR3 length equals 12 residues. The ends were cut back, 5 bases at V and 8 bases at J, with 10 bases in the middle. In DNA form, the CDR3 reads TGTGCCAGCAGCGAGAGGGGTGATGAGCAGTTCTTC. Translation gives CASSERGDEQFF.

This chain uses TRBV10-3 with TRBJ1-2, with D tentatively TRBD1 (6 bases). The germline V gene has CDR1 ENHRY and CDR2 SYGVKD. This CDR3 is built from 16 residues. Trimming took 3 bases from V and 4 from J, leaving 18 bases between them. CDR3 in amino acids: CAISDEPGRGPYGYTF. DNA for the CDR3: TGTGCCATCAGTGATGAACCAGGCAGGGGCCCCTATGGCTACACCTTC.

V is TRBV9 and J is TRBJ1-1; D not resolved. CDR1 and CDR2 from the germline V gene are SGDLS and YYNGEE. V was pared by 0 bases and J by 6 bases, with 12 bases between. There are 14 residues in the CDR3. The CDR3 here is CASSVEFGGPEAFF. The CDR3 DNA reads TGTGCCAGCAGCGTAGAATTTGGAGGACCTGAAGCTTTCTTT.